This T cell receptor (beta chain) is from a study of PD-L1 blockade in urothelial cancer. Study-wide context: Blood underwent analysis 3 weeks (second dose) and 6 weeks after treatment began.

Every PCR got spiked synthetic TCR analog templates. TCRdb's table, derived via immunoSEQ multiplex PCR, lists solely in-frame clones and lacks some. The repertoire has about 41,000 clones, approximately 85% of them found once; the top ten carry 2.6%. Time point in this sample: peripheral blood 6 weeks after treatment start. Germline V CDR1 and CDR2: ENHRY, SYGVKD. The CDR3 is made up of 16 amino acids. Trimming cost V 10 bases and J 0 bases, with 21 bases left between them. The chain recombines TRBV10-3 with TRBJ1-1; possible D gene TRBD1, 6 bases. This receptor was taken from a man between 65 and 79 years old with urothelial cancer. The sequencing used PBMCs, collected around atezolizumab (anti-PD-L1) treatment. Written as DNA, the CDR3 is TGTGCCACCATGTTAACAGGGTTGGCGATGAACACTGAAGCTTTCTTT. This codes for CATMLTGLAMNTEAFF.